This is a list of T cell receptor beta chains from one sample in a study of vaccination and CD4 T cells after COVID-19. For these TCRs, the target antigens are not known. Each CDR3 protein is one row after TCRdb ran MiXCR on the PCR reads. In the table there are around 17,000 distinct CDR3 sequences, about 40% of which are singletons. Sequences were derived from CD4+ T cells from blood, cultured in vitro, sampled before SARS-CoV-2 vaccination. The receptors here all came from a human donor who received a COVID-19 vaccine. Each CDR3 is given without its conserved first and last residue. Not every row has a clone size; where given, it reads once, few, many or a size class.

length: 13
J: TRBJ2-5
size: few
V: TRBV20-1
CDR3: SASLAGGRQETQY

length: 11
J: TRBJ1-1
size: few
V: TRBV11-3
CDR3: ASSLVGAGEAF

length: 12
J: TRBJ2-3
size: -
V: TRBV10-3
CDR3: AISGGTGTDTQY

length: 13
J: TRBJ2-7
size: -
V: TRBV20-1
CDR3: SASGDTGETYEQY

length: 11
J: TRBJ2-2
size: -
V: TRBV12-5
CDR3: ASGPTSAGELF

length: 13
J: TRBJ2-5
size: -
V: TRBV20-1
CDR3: SALSSGPVQETQY

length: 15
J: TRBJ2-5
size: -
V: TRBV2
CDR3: ASSEFFGDRSQETQY

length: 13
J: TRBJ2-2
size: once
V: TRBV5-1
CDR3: ASSGGTVGTGELF

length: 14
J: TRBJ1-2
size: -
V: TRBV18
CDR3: ASSPQSAAANYGYT

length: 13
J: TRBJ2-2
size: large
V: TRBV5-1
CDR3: ASSLGTPNTGELF

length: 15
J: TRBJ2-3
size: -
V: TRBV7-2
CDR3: ASSPTAIPGQGDTQY

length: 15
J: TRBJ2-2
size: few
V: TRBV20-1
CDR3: SARDPWKGGETGELF

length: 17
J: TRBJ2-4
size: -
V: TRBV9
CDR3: ASSVGTGGQLLAKNIQY

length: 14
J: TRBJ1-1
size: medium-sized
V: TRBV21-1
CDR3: ASSCRDREGNTEAF

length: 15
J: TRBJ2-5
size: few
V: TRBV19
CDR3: ASSNAGLAGKQETQY

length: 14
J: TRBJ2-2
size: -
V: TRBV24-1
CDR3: ATSDLIQGGTGELF

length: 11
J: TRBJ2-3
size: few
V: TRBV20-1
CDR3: SARLSSVDTQY

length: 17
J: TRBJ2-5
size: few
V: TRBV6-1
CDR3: ASSEEGRGLAGVVETQY

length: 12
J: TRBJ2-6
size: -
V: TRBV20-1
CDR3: SASPGSGANVLT

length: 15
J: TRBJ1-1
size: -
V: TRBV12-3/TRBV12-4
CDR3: ASSFILLKASNTEAF

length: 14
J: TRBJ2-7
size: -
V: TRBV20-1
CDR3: SARPVTSGVSYEQY

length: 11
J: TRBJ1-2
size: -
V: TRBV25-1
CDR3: ASWTEEWDGYT

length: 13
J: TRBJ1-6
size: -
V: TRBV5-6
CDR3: ASSLAGRNNSPLH

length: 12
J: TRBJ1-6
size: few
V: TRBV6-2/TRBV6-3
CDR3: ASSSTGKNSPLH

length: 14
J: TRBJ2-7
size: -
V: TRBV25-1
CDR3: ASSEAGQGYSYEQY

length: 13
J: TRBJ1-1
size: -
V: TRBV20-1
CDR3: SAMARTRMNTEAF

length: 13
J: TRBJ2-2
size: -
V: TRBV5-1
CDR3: ASSLAVQDTGELF

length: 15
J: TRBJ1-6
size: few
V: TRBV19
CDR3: ASSMGGRRRVDSPLH

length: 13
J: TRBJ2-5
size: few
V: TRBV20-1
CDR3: SAKRGAGYQETQY

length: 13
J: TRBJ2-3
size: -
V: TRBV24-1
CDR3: ATSDSGVITDTQY

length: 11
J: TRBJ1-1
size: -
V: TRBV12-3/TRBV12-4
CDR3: ASSLVRNTEAF

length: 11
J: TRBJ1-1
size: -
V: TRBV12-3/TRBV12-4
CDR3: ATQREIDTEAF

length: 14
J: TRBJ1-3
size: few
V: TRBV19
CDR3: ASKSSDAGSGNTIY

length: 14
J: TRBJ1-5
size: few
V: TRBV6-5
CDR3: ASSYSGGQGRQPQH

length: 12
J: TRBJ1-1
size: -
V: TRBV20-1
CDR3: SANEGAGNTEAF

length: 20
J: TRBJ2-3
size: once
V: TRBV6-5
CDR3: ASSYPDWDDIRDPENTDTQY